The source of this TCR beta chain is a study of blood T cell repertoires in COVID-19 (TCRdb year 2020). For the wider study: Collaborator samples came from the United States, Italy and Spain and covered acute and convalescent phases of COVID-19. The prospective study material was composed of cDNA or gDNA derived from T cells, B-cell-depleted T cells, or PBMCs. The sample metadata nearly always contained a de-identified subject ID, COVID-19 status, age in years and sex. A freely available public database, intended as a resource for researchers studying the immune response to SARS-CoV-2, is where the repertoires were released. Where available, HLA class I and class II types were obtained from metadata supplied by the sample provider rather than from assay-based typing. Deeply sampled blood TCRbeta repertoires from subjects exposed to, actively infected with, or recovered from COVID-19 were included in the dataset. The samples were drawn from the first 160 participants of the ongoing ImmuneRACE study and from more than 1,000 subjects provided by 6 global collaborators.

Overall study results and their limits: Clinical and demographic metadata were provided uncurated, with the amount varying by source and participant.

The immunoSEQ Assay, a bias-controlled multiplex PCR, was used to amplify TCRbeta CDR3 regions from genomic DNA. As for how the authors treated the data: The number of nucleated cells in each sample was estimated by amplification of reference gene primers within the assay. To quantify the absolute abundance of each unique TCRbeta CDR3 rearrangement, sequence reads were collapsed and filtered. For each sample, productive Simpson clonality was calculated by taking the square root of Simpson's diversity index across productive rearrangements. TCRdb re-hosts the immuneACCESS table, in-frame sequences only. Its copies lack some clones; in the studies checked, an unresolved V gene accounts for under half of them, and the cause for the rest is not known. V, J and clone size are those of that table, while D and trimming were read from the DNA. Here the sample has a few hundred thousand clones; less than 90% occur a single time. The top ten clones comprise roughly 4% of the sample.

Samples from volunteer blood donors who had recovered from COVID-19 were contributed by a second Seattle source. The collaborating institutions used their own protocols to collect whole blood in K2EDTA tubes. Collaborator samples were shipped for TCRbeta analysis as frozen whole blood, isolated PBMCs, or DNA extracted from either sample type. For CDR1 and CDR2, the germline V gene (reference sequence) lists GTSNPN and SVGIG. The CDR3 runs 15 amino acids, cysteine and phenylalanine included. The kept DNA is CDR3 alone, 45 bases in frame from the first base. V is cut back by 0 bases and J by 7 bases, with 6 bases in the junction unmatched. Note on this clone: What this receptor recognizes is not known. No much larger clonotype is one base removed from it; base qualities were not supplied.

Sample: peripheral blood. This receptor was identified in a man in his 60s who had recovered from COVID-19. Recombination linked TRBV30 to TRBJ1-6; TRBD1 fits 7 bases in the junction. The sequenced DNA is TGTGCCTGGAGTGTGGTTGGGACAGAAAATTCACCCCTCCACTTT. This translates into CAWSVVGTENSPLHF.